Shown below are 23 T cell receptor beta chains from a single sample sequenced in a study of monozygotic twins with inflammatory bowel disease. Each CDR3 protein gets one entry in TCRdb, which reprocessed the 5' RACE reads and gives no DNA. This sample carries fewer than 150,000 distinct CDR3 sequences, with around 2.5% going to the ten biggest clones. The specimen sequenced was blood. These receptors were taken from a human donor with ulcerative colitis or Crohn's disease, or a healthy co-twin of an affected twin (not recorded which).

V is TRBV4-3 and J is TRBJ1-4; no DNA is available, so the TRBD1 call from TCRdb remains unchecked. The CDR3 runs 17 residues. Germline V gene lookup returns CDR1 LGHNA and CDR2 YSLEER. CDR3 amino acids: CASSQENTGQGGEKLFF.

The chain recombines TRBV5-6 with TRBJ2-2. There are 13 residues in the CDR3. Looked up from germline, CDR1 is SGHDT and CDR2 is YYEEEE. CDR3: CASTYGDTGELFF.

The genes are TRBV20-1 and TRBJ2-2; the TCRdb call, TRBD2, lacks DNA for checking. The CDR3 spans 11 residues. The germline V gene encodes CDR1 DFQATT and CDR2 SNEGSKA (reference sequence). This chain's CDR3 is CSASGEGALFF.

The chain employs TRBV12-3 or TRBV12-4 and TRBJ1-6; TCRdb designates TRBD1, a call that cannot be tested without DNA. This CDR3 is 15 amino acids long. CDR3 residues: CASSLRGAGNSPLHF.

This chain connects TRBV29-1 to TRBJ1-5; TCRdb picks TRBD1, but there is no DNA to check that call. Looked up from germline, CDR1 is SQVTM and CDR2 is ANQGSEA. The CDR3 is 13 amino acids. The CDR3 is CSVAAQGHQPQHF.

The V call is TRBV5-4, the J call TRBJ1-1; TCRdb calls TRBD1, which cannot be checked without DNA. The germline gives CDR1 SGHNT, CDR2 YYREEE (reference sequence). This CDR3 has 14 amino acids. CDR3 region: CASSVGGRGTEAFF.

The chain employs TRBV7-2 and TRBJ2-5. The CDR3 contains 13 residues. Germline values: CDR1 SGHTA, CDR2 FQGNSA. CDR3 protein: CASSLGPKETQYF.

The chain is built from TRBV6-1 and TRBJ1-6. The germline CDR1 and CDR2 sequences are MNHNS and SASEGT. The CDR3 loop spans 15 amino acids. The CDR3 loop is CASSQTIPYNSPLHF.

The CDR3 loop is CASSKDSMNTEAFF. V gene TRBV13 combines with J gene TRBJ1-1; without DNA, the TCRdb call of TRBD1 cannot be checked. This CDR3 contains 14 residues. The germline V gene encodes CDR1 PRHDT and CDR2 FYEKMQ (reference sequence).

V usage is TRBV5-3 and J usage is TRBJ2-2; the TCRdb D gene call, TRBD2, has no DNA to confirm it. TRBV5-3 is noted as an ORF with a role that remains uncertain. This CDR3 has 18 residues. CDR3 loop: CARSPGLADGRYTGELFF.

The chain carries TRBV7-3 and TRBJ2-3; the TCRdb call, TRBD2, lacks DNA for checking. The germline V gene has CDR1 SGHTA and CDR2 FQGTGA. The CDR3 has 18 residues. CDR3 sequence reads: CASSITSGGSASTDTQYF.

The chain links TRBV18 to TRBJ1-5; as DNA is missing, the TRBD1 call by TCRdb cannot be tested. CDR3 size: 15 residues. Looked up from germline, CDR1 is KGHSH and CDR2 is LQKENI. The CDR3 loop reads CASSPSTGGNQPQHF.

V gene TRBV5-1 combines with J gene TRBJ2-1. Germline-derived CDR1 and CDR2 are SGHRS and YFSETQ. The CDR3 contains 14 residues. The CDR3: CASSLAERAYEQFF.

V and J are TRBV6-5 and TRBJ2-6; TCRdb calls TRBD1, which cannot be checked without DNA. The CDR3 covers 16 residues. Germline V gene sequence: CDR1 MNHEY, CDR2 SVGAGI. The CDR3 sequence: CASSYSAQTGANVLTF.

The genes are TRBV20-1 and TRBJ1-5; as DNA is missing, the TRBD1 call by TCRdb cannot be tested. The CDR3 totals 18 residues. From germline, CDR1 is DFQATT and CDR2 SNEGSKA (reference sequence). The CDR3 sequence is CSARNPGQGISSNQPQHF.

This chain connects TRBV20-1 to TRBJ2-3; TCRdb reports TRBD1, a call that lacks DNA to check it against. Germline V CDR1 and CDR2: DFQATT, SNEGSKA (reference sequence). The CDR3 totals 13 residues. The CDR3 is CSAEGQATDTQYF.

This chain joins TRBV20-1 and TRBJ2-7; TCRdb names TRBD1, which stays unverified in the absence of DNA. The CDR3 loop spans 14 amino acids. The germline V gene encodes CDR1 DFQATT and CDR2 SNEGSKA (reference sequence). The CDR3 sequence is CSAPRDRSTYEQYF.

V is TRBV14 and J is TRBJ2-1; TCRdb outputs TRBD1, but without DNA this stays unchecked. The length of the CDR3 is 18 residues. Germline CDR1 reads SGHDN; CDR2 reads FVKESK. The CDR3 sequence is CASSQDMLKTGEYNEQFF.

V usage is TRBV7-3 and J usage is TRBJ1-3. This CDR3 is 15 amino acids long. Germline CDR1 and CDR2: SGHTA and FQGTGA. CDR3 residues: CASSYGGPSGNTIYF.

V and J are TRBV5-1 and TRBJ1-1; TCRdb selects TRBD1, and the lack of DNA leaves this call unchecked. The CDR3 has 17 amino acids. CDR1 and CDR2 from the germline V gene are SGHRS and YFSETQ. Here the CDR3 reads CASRFPGDRGLNTEAFF.

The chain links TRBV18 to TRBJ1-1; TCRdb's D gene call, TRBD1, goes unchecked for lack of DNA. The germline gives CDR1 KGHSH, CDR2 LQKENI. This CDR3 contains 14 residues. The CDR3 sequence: CASSPPDRYTEAFF.

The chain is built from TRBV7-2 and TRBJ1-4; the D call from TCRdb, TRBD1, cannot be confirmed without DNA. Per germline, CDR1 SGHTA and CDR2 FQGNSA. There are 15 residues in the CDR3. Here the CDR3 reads CASSLVRGQGEKLFF.

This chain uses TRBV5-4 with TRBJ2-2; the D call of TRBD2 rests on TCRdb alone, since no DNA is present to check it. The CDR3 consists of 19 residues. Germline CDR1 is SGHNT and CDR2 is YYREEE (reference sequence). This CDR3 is CASSLDGLAGAFNTGELFF.